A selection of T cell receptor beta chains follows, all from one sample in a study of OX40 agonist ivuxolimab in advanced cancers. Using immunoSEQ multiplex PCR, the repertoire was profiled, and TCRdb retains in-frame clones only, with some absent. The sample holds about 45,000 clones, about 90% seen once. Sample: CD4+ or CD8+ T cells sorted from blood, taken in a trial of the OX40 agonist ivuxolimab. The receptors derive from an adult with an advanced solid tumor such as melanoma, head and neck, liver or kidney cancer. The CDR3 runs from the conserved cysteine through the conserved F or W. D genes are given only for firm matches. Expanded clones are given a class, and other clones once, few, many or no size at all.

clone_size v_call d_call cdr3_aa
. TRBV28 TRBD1 CASRRPPGTVTRGYTF
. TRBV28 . CASSPASSGNTIYF
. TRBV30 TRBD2 CAWKWAKSSGTRQETQYF
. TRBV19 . CASIDRGGYGTNEKLFF
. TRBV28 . CASSTPTPWGTIYF
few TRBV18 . CASSPTDATEAFF
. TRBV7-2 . CASSSHNSRSGNTIYF
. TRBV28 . CASSLMGVGPQHF
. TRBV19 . CASRDLGFEQFF
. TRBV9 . CASSVDRRGSGELFF
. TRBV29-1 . CSVESLVRYNEQFF
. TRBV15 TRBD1 CATSRVPTGGPPLVSNQPQHF
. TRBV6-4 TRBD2 CASSGLAGEWEQYF
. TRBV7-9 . CASSYDFESYEQYF
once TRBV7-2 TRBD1 CASSLAQGATEAFF
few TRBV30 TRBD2 CAWSGRELGLLSTQYF
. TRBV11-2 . CASSLNPGEQYF
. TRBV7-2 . CASSLEPWWGDQPQHF
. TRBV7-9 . CASSSKNLVETQYF
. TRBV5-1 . CASSPTQNQGPDTQYF
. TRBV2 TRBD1 CASSAGTESSYNEQFF
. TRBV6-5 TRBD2 CASRHGGAETQYF
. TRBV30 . CAWSTQGAAQPQHF
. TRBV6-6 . CASSYSDIQETQYF
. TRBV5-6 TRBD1 CASSLGQGSWGYTF
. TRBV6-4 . CASSGGSSNEQFF
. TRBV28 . CASSKQGTNEKLFF
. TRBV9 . CASSDQLGTTDTQYF
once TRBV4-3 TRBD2 CASSQVLAGTDTQYF
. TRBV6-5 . CASRRRGMSNEKLFF
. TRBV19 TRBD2 CASSIAWTSREQYF
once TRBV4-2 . CASSPDSLLGRGYTF